The table lists the clone carrying this T cell receptor (beta chain) with many counts. Its antigen is unknown. Individual cDNA molecules were tagged with unique molecular identifiers. TCRdb fed the 5' RACE reads into MiXCR, producing one record per CDR3 protein. Of around 29,000 distinct CDR3 sequences in the sample, roughly 9.7% are singletons; the top ten hold approximately 14%. The data stem from a study of early T cells in non-severe SARS-CoV-2 infection. Study overall: Sequencing of unsorted whole blood was done on bulk RNA, leaving chains unpaired. Whole-study results and caveats: Sequences matched to VDJdb favored anti-spike CD8 responses, while private and CD4 specificities were missed.

The sample was whole blood. The receptor was derived from an adult who was a healthcare worker with PCR-confirmed SARS-CoV-2 infection or an uninfected control (not recorded which).

CDR3 amino acids: CASTATGQSNNSPLHF. DNA for the CDR3: TGTGCCAGCACCGCCACGGGACAGTCTAATAATTCACCCCTCCACTTT. This chain connects TRBV6-6 to TRBJ1-6, with TRBD1 identical over 7 bases. The CDR3 spans 16 residues. The junction had 11 bases not matched to a gene; V was cut back by 7 bases and J by 5 bases. CDR1 MNHNY and CDR2 SVGAGI come from the germline V gene (reference sequence).